This T cell receptor (beta chain) comes out of a study of T cell repertoires in cytomegalovirus infection (dated by TCRdb to the late 2010s). Regarding the complete study: Because public TCR beta signatures pointed to carriage of CMV infection together with the matching HLA type, the HLA type of each donor mattered for the analysis. Study-level results and caveats: In both this cohort and an independent roughly 350-donor cohort, the cumulative frequency of public TCR beta family members distinguished carriers of CMV infection plus the relevant HLA type. The ex vivo response was dominated by HLA-C-restricted CMV-specific TCR beta clonotypes, which also provided the single most frequent clonotype in two of eight donors.

CDR1 is given as SGHVS and CDR2 as FNYEAQ, both from the germline V gene. From the cysteine up to the phenylalanine, the CDR3 has a length of 14 residues. The DNA shown is the 42-base CDR3, in frame from base 1. V loses 6 bases of germline sequence and J loses 1 base, and the interval between the two ends is 11 bases. As to this clonotype: Its antigen is not yet known. Base qualities are not at hand, and no much larger clone is one base apart.

Sequencing relied on an Illumina HiSeq 1500. Using fastp at Q25 and MiXCR, TCRdb reprocessed the public reads and kept productive beta chains. Rows merge per CDR3 protein into single entries with the most common DNA and genes. For this sample there are hundreds of thousands of distinct CDR3 sequences; 20% to 25% appear just once. Roughly 8% of the sample comes from the top ten. The sequenced sample consisted of CD8+ T cells from PBMCs. The sequence was collected from a human donor in good health (CMV status not recorded). Some clones in this sample may be carry-over from other donors' samples. The chain was built from TRBV7-6 and TRBJ2-3; the D gene is not confidently resolved. The CDR3 loop reads CASSNNLGTDTQYF. The bases read TGTGCCAGCAGTAACAACCTCGGCACAGATACGCAGTATTTT.